The 18 T cell receptor beta chains given below trace back to one sample, sequenced in a study of STAT3 mutations in large granular lymphocyte leukemia. Overall study results and limits: Every T-LGLL patient had at least one immunodominant TCRbeta clonotype.

The table came from immunoSEQ multiplex PCR; TCRdb's copy has only in-frame clones and leaves some out. The sample yields 10,000 or so clones, 85% to 90% seen once. Antigens of these TCRs are unknown. Sequencing was carried out using peripheral blood mononuclear cells. These receptors were collected from a man older than 75 with T-cell large granular lymphocyte leukemia. Some clones in this sample may be carry-over from other donors' samples.

The rearrangement uses TRBV19 and TRBJ2-3; 8 bases agree with TRBD2. Germline CDR1 reads LNHDA; CDR2 reads SQIVND (reference sequence). The CDR3 totals 15 residues. With 8 bases clipped from V and 4 bases from J, the junction kept 11 bases outside the gene matches. The CDR3 DNA sequence: TGTGCCAGTGGGGTCGCGGGGGGCACAGCAGATACGCAGTATTTT. This sequence encodes CASGVAGGTADTQYF.

The rearrangement links TRBV5-4 to TRBJ2-2; 8 bases are shared with TRBD1. V gave up 4 bases and J gave up 7 bases; unmatched junction bases: 6. This CDR3 comprises 14 residues. Looked up from germline, CDR1 is SGHNT and CDR2 is YYREEE (reference sequence). CDR3 bases: TGTGCCAGCAGCGGTCAGGGGGCGGTCGGGGAGCTGTTTTTT. Its protein is CASSGQGAVGELFF.

In this sample, this clone turned up once. CDR3 protein: CSAVGGGAATDTQYF. Written as DNA, the CDR3 is TGCAGCGCCGTGGGCGGGGGGGCCGCGACAGATACGCAGTATTTT. J is TRBJ2-3 and V is TRBV29-1, with 9 positions matching TRBD2. From germline, CDR1 is SQVTM and CDR2 ANQGSEA. The CDR3 contains 15 residues. J was trimmed by 3 bases and V by 7 bases; bases with no gene match: 11.

The chain combines TRBV29-1 with TRBJ1-4; the match to TRBD1 covers 7 bases. The CDR3 runs 13 residues. CDR1 and CDR2 (germline): SQVTM, ANQGSEA. V shed 6 bases, J shed 4 bases, and the junction held 5 bases outside the gene matches. This CDR3 reads CSVAGGGNEKLFF. As DNA, the CDR3 is TGCAGCGTGGCAGGGGGAGGTAATGAAAAACTGTTTTTT.

The gene calls are TRBV13 and TRBJ1-5, with D possibly matching TRBD1 (5 bases). The CDR3 is 14 amino acids. The germline V gene encodes CDR1 PRHDT and CDR2 FYEKMQ (reference sequence). Trimming removed 5 bases from V and 7 bases from J, with 15 bases in between. The CDR3 spells CASSQQGYGQPQHF. The CDR3 coding sequence is TGTGCCAGCAGCCAGCAGGGATACGGCCAGCCCCAGCATTTT.

The rearrangement links TRBV5-1 to TRBJ2-5; D gene ambiguous. Trimming took off 0 bases at V and 0 bases at J, with 12 bases between the two ends. Germline V lookup: CDR1 SGHRS, CDR2 YFSETQ. CDR3 length: 16 residues. The CDR3 DNA reads as TGCGCCAGCAGCTTGGTTGGCTCTCGGTACCAAGAGACCCAGTACTTC. This gives the protein CASSLVGSRYQETQYF.

The genes are TRBV10-3 and TRBJ1-2, with D unclear. The germline gives CDR1 ENHRY, CDR2 SYGVKD. V was trimmed by 6 bases and J by 4 bases, leaving 3 bases between them. This CDR3 is 10 amino acids long. The CDR3 nucleotides read TGTGCCATCAGAGCCTATGGCTACACCTTC. Translated, it gives CAIRAYGYTF.

The chain links TRBV5-1 to TRBJ2-3; 9 bases fit TRBD1. Germline lookup yields CDR1 SGHRS and CDR2 YFSETQ. This CDR3 comprises 15 residues. The V segment lost 4 bases and the J segment 5 bases; nucleotides outside the gene matches: 8. This chain's CDR3 is CASSPGQGREDTQYF. The CDR3 coding sequence is TGCGCCAGCAGCCCGGGACAGGGTCGAGAAGATACGCAGTATTTT.

The CDR3 DNA reads TGTGCCAGTAGTATCGAGGGACCGGGACAGGCGACTTCTAACTATGGCTACACCTTC. As protein: CASSIEGPGQATSNYGYTF. V is TRBV19 and J is TRBJ1-2; TRBD1 aligns across 8 bases. The CDR3 extends over 19 amino acids. Germline V lookup: CDR1 LNHDA, CDR2 SQIVND (reference sequence). V lost 3 bases and J lost 0; bases outside the gene matches: 15.

The chain recombines TRBV6-1 with TRBJ2-5; no firm D call. Trimming took 0 bases from V and 7 from J, leaving 6 bases between them. Per the germline V gene, CDR1 is MNHNS and CDR2 is SASEGT. The CDR3 extends over 12 amino acids. DNA for the CDR3: TGTGCCAGCAGTGAAGCGTTGATGACCCAGTACTTC. It yields the protein CASSEALMTQYF.

This rearrangement joins TRBV5-4 to TRBJ1-4; D might be TRBD1 (6 bases). This CDR3 has 15 amino acids. Trimming stripped 4 bases from V and 8 bases from J, with 18 bases between. Germline V CDR1 and CDR2: SGHNT, YYREEE (reference sequence). The CDR3 sequence is CASSLKQGSGEKLFF. DNA for the CDR3: TGTGCCAGCAGCCTCAAACAGGGATCGGGGGAAAAACTGTTTTTT.

The V gene is TRBV28, the J gene TRBJ2-7; perhaps TRBD1 as D (6 bases). Germline values: CDR1 MDHEN, CDR2 SYDVKM. CDR3 length equals 14 residues. The V and J ends lost 5 bases and 7 bases respectively, with 18 bases between them. The CDR3 sequence: CASSAQGRVGEQYF. The DNA of the CDR3 is TGTGCCAGCAGTGCACAGGGCAGGGTCGGGGAGCAGTACTTC.

The gene calls are TRBV11-2 and TRBJ2-7; D ambiguous. This CDR3 is 15 amino acids long. Germline CDR1 and CDR2: SGHAT and FQNNGV. Trimming took off 5 bases at V and 0 bases at J, with 14 bases between the two ends. The CDR3 DNA sequence: TGTGCCAGCAGCCCCTCTAGACGCCGCTCCTACGAGCAGTACTTC. The encoded protein is CASSPSRRRSYEQYF. Filled out from reference TRBV11-2 and TRBJ2-7, the complete variable domain reads EAGVAQSPRYKIIEKRQSVAFWCNPISGHATLYWYQQILGQGPKLLIQFQNNGVVDDSQLPKDRFSAERLKGVDSTLKIQPAKLEDSAVYLCASSPSRRRSYEQYFGPGTRLTVT.

This chain uses TRBV6-5 with TRBJ2-5, with 8 bases aligning to TRBD2. The germline V gene encodes CDR1 MNHEY and CDR2 SVGAGI. V lost 9 bases, J lost 5 bases, and 8 bases stayed unmatched. The CDR3 has 13 residues. As DNA, the CDR3 is TGTGCCAGGTCGGGAGGGCCCTATGAGACCCAGTACTTC. It yields the protein CARSGGPYETQYF.

This clone is large by share. This chain links TRBV4-1 with TRBJ2-4; tentatively, D is TRBD1 (6 bases). CDR1 is MGHRA and CDR2 is YSYEKL in the germline V gene. The CDR3 runs 15 residues. Deletions cut 4 bases from V and 6 bases from J, with 16 bases between. The DNA for the CDR3 is TGCGCCAGCAGCCCCGAGGGGGATGGCAGAAACATTCAGTACTTC. Its translation: CASSPEGDGRNIQYF.

The chain links TRBV5-4 to TRBJ2-7, with D tentatively TRBD1 (6 bases). CDR3 length: 14 amino acids. Germline loops: CDR1 SGHNT, CDR2 YYREEE (reference sequence). With 4 bases removed from V and 2 bases from J, the gap between germline ends came to 13 bases. CDR3 in amino acids: CASSPDRRAYEQYF. The DNA for the CDR3 is TGTGCCAGCAGCCCAGACAGGAGAGCCTACGAGCAGTACTTC.

The chain has TRBV5-8 and TRBJ1-1; the D is unclear. Germline CDR1 is SGHTS and CDR2 is YDEGEE. The CDR3 has 12 amino acids. The V gene lost 0 bases and the J gene lost 9 bases, with 9 bases spanning the gap. As DNA, the CDR3 is TGTGCCAGCAGCTTGGTGATTGTTCAAGCTTTCTTT. Encoded protein: CASSLVIVQAFF.

The V call is TRBV18, the J call TRBJ2-7; 7 bases align to TRBD1. From germline, CDR1 is KGHSH and CDR2 LQKENI. Trimming removed 3 bases from V and 0 bases from J; junction bases left unmatched: 5. The CDR3 runs 15 residues. The chain's CDR3 is CASSPGTVSSYEQYF. The CDR3 DNA reads as TGTGCCAGCTCACCGGGGACAGTCAGCTCCTACGAGCAGTACTTC.